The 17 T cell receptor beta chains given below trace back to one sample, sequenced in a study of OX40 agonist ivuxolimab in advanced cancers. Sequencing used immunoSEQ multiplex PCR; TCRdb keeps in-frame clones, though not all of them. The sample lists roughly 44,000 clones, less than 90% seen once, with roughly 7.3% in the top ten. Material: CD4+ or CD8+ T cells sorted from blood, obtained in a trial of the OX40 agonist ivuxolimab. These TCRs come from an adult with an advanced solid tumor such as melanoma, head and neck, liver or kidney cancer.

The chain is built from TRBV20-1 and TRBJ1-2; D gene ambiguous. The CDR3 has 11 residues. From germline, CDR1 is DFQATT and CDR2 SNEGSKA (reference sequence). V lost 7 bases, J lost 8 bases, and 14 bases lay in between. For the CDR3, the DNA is TGCAGTGGAGAGCGGCCGGGGGGCTACACCTTC. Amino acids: CSGERPGGYTF.

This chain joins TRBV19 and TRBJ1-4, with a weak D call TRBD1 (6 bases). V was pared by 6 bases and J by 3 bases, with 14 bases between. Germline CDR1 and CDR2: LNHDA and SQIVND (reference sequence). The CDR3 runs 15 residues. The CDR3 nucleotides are TGTGCCAGTAGAACAGGGAGGTGGTCTAATGAAAAACTGTTTTTT. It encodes CASRTGRWSNEKLFF. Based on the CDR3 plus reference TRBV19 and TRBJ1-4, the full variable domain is DGGITQSPKYLFRKEGQNVTLSCEQNLNHDAMYWYRQDPGQGLRLIYYSQIVNDFQKGDIAEGYSVSREKKESFPLTVTSAQKNPTAFYLCASRTGRWSNEKLFFGSGTQLSVL.

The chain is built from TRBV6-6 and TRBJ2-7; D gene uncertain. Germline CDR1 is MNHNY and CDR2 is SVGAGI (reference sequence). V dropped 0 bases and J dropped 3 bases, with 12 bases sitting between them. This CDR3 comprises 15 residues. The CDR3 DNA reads TGTGCCAGCAGTTACTCTTTTGGTCTAAACTACGAGCAGTACTTC. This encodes CASSYSFGLNYEQYF.

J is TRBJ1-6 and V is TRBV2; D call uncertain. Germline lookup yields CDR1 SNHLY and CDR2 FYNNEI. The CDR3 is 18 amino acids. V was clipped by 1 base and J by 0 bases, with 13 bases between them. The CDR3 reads CASSEEAIPDSYNSPLHF. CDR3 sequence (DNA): TGTGCCAGCAGTGAAGAGGCAATCCCGGACTCCTATAATTCACCCCTCCACTTT.

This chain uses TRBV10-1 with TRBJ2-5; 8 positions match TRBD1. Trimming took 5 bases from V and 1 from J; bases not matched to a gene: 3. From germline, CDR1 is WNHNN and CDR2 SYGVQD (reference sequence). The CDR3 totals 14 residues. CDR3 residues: CASSPGTGQETQYF. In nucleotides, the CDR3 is TGCGCCAGCAGTCCCGGGACAGGCCAAGAGACCCAGTACTTC.

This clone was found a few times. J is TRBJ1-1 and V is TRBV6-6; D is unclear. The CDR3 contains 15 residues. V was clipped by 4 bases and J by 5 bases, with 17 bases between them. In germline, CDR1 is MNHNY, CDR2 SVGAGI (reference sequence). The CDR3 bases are TGTGCCAGCAGTTTTAGCGACTCCTTTAGGACTGAAGCTTTCTTT. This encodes CASSFSDSFRTEAFF.

In DNA form, the CDR3 reads TGCGCCAGCAGCTTTCGACAGATGAACACTGAAGCTTTCTTT. Translation: CASSFRQMNTEAFF. The V gene is TRBV5-1, the J gene TRBJ1-1; D is perhaps TRBD1 (5 bases). Trimming removed 2 bases from V and 0 bases from J, with 8 bases in between. The CDR3 is 14 amino acids. The germline V gene encodes CDR1 SGHRS and CDR2 YFSETQ.

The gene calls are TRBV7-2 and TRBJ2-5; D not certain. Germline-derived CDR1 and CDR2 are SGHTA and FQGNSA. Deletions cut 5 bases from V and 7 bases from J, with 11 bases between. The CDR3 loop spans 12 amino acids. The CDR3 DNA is TGTGCCAGCAGCCCTATAGTGTGGACCCAGTACTTC. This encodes CASSPIVWTQYF.

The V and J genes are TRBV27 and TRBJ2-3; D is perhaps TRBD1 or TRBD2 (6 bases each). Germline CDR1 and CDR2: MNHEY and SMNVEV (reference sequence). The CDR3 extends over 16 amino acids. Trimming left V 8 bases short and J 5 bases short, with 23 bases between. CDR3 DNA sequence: TGTGCCAGCGGACAATGGGCCGTCAAGGGGGGAGATACGCAGTATTTT. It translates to CASGQWAVKGGDTQYF.

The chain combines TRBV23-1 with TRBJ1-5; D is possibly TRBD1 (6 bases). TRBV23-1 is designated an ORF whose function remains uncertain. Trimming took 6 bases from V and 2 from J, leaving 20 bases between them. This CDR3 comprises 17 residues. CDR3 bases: TGCGCCAGCAGCCCTTCTTTCGGGAGGGGGTGCAATCAGCCCCAGCATTTT. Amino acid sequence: CASSPSFGRGCNQPQHF.

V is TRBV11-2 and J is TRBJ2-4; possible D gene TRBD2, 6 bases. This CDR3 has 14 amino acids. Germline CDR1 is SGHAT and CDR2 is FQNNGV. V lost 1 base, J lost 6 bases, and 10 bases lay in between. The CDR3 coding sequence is TGTGCCAGCAGCTTAGCGGGAGCGTCAAACATTCAGTACTTC. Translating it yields CASSLAGASNIQYF.

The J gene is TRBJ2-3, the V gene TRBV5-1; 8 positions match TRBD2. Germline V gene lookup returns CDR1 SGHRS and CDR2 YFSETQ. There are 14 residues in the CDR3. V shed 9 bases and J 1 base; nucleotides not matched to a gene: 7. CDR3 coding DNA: TGCGCCACCCGACCAGCGGGAGGCACAGATACGCAGTATTTT. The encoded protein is CATRPAGGTDTQYF.

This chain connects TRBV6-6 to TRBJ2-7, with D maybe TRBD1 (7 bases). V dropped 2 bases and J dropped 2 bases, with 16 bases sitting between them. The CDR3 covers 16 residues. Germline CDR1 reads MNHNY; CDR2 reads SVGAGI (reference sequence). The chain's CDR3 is CASSYRGGTETYEQYF. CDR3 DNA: TGTGCCAGCAGTTACCGTGGGGGGACAGAAACCTACGAGCAGTACTTC.

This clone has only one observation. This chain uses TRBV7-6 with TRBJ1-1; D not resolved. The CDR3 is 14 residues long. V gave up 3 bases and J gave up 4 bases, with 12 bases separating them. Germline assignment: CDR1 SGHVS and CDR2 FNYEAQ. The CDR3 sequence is CASSFSSEGTEAFF. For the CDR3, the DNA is TGTGCCAGCAGCTTCTCTTCAGAAGGCACTGAAGCTTTCTTT.

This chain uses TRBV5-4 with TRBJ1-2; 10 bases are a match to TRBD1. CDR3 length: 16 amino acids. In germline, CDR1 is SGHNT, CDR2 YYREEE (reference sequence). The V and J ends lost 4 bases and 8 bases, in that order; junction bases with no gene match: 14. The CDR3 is CASSPRTGGSAKGYTF. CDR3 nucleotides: TGTGCCAGCAGCCCGCGGACAGGGGGAAGCGCGAAGGGCTACACCTTC.

The CDR3, as DNA: TGTGCCAGCAGCGAGGACTACCTCTCCCAAGATACGCAGTATTTT. Its translation: CASSEDYLSQDTQYF. The genes are TRBV4-2 and TRBJ2-3; a possible D gene is TRBD2 (6 bases). There are 15 residues in the CDR3. V lost 5 bases and J 5 bases, leaving 17 bases between the germline ends. Germline V gene data show CDR1 as LGHNA and CDR2 as YNFKEQ.

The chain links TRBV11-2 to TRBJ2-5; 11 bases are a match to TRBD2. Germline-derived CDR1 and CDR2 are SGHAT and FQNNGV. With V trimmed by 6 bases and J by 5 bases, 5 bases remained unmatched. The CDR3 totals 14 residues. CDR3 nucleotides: TGTGCCAGCAGGGCACTAGCGGGAGTGGAGACCCAGTACTTC. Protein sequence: CASRALAGVETQYF.